The 28 T cell receptor beta chains below were found in one sample sequenced in a study of blood T cell repertoires in COVID-19. This table comes from immunoSEQ multiplex PCR, and its TCRdb copy is limited to in-frame clones, with some not included. This sample has some 190,000 clones, with around 88% found just once. Sequencing used peripheral blood. The receptor source for this set is a man aged 18 to 30 with active or convalescent COVID-19.

The chain is built from TRBV5-1 and TRBJ2-7, with D possibly TRBD2 on 6 matching bases. Germline lookup yields CDR1 SGHRS and CDR2 YFSETQ. V was trimmed by 3 bases and J by 7 bases, leaving 20 bases between them. The CDR3 runs to 15 residues. CDR3 loop: CASSSLGMAGGEQYF. The CDR3 region has the DNA TGCGCCAGCAGCTCCCTGGGGATGGCCGGGGGTGAGCAGTACTTC.

The chain links TRBV5-1 to TRBJ2-5; tentatively, D is TRBD1 (5 bases). V lost 3 bases and J lost 4, with 16 bases in between. There are 15 residues in the CDR3. CDR1 is SGHRS, CDR2 YFSETQ, per germline. CDR3 nucleotides: TGCGCCAGCAGCTCGCAGGGTGTGGGTGGAGAGACCCAGTACTTC. It encodes CASSSQGVGGETQYF. Together with reference TRBV5-1 and TRBJ2-5, the CDR3 gives the full variable domain: KAGVTQTPRYLIKTRGQQVTLSCSPISGHRSVSWYQQTPGQGLQFLFEYFSETQRNKGNFPGRFSGRQFSNSRSEMNVSTLELGDSALYLCASSSQGVGGETQYFGPGTRLLVL.

The V gene is TRBV19, the J gene TRBJ1-1; D remains unclear. The CDR3 loop spans 15 amino acids. The V gene lost 9 bases and the J gene lost 4 bases, with 21 bases spanning the gap. The germline V gene encodes CDR1 LNHDA and CDR2 SQIVND (reference sequence). The CDR3 nucleotides read TGTGCCAGCCACGCCGGACGGGAGCGGGGCACTGAAGCTTTCTTT. Encoded protein: CASHAGRERGTEAFF. Together with reference TRBV19 and TRBJ1-1, the CDR3 gives the full variable domain: DGGITQSPKYLFRKEGQNVTLSCEQNLNHDAMYWYRQDPGQGLRLIYYSQIVNDFQKGDIAEGYSVSREKKESFPLTVTSAQKNPTAFYLCASHAGRERGTEAFFGQGTRLTVV.

The V and J genes are TRBV9 and TRBJ2-7, with TRBD1 identical over 10 bases. The CDR3 extends over 14 amino acids. From germline, CDR1 is SGDLS and CDR2 YYNGEE. The V gene end was trimmed by 8 bases and the J gene end by 7 bases; junction bases not matched to a gene: 12. The CDR3 loop is CARGAGTGDREQYF. The CDR3 DNA reads as TGTGCCAGGGGCGCCGGGACAGGGGACCGGGAGCAGTACTTC. Full variable domain (outside the CDR3, taken from reference TRBV9 and TRBJ2-7): DSGVTQTPKHLITATGQRVTLRCSPRSGDLSVYWYQQSLDQGLQFLIQYYNGEERAKGNILERFSAQQFPDLHSELNLSSLELGDSALYFCARGAGTGDREQYFGPGTRLTVT.

This rearrangement joins TRBV7-2 to TRBJ1-3; D remains unclear. V dropped 6 bases and J dropped 2 bases, with 14 bases sitting between them. The length of the CDR3 is 15 residues. CDR1 is SGHTA, CDR2 FQGNSA, per germline. This CDR3 reads CASRPSPGAGNTIYF. CDR3 DNA: TGTGCCAGCAGGCCCTCGCCGGGAGCTGGAAACACCATATATTTT.

J is TRBJ1-4 and V is TRBV27; possible D gene TRBD1, 6 bases. The CDR3 extends over 15 amino acids. V was trimmed by 6 bases and J by 3 bases, leaving 14 bases between them. CDR1 and CDR2 (germline): MNHEY, SMNVEV (reference sequence). The CDR3, as DNA: TGTGCCAGCAGCCCCCGCAGGGGTCCTAATGAAAAACTGTTTTTT. Amino acid sequence: CASSPRRGPNEKLFF.

In DNA form, the CDR3 reads TGTGCCAGCAGGGACAGGGGCCCAGATACGCAGTATTTT. This translates into CASRDRGPDTQYF. This chain uses TRBV6-5 with TRBJ2-3; 9 bases fit TRBD1. CDR1 is MNHEY and CDR2 is SVGAGI in the germline V gene. After removal of 6 bases from V and 4 bases from J, the junction contained 2 bases not matched to a gene. The CDR3 extends over 13 amino acids.

DNA of the CDR3: TGTGCCAGCAGTTTACCAGGTCCTAATCAGCCCCAGCATTTT. Translating gives CASSLPGPNQPQHF. The J gene is TRBJ1-5, the V gene TRBV28; no clear D gene. The CDR3 is 14 residues long. In germline, CDR1 is MDHEN, CDR2 SYDVKM. V was clipped by 2 bases and J by 4 bases, with 9 bases between them. Combining the CDR3 with reference TRBV28 and TRBJ1-5 gives the whole variable domain DVKVTQSSRYLVKRTGEKVFLECVQDMDHENMFWYRQDPGLGLRLIYFSYDVKMKEKGDIPEGYSVSREKKERFSLILESASTNQTSMYLCASSLPGPNQPQHFGDGTRLSIL.

The chain is built from TRBV11-2 and TRBJ1-6; D gene unclear. The CDR3 contains 13 residues. Germline CDR1 and CDR2: SGHAT and FQNNGV. Trimming left V 5 bases short and J 10 bases short, with 12 bases between. CDR3 nucleotide sequence: TGTGCCAGCAGCCCTAGGACGGGGTCACCCCTCCACTTT. This gives the protein CASSPRTGSPLHF.

The rearrangement joins TRBV7-2 to TRBJ1-2; D is perhaps TRBD1 (6 bases). The CDR3 runs to 15 residues. Trimming took off 5 bases at V and 8 bases at J, with 21 bases between the two ends. Per germline, CDR1 SGHTA and CDR2 FQGNSA. Written as DNA, the CDR3 is TGTGCCAGCAGCCCGCCGACCGGGACAAGTAGGGGCTACACCTTC. Its translation: CASSPPTGTSRGYTF.

The genes are TRBV2 and TRBJ1-2, with no clear D. Trimming pared 8 bases from V and 2 bases from J, leaving 9 bases between. Germline values: CDR1 SNHLY, CDR2 FYNNEI. There are 12 residues in the CDR3. CDR3 nucleotides: TGTGCCAGCGCGGGCAGGAACTATGGCTACACCTTC. The encoded protein is CASAGRNYGYTF. Full variable domain (outside the CDR3, taken from reference TRBV2 and TRBJ1-2): EPEVTQTPSHQVTQMGQEVILRCVPISNHLYFYWYRQILGQKVEFLVSFYNNEISEKSEIFDDQFSVERPDGSNFTLKIRSTKLEDSAMYFCASAGRNYGYTFGSGTRLTVV.

The chain is built from TRBV7-2 and TRBJ1-2; D is possibly TRBD1 (6 bases). Germline V gene data show CDR1 as SGHTA and CDR2 as FQGNSA. The CDR3 consists of 14 residues. V gave up 1 base and J gave up 5 bases, with 11 bases separating them. CDR3 nucleotide sequence: TGTGCCAGCAGCTTAGAGGGGGTCCTGTATGGCTACACCTTC. The encoded protein is CASSLEGVLYGYTF.

The rearrangement joins TRBV6-6 to TRBJ2-7; possible D gene TRBD2, 5 bases. CDR3 length equals 12 residues. Germline values: CDR1 MNHNY, CDR2 SVGAGI (reference sequence). The V end was cut by 6 bases, the J end by 8 bases, with 14 bases between. Here the CDR3 reads CASSEGGGQQYF. CDR3 sequence (DNA): TGTGCCAGCAGCGAGGGCGGCGGGCAGCAGTACTTC.

The rearrangement uses TRBV19 and TRBJ2-2, with TRBD2 matching 12 bases. The germline CDR1 and CDR2 sequences are LNHDA and SQIVND (reference sequence). J was trimmed by 3 bases and V by 8 bases; bases with no gene match: 4. The CDR3 has 15 amino acids. This CDR3 is CASGRLAGDTGELFF. CDR3 in DNA: TGTGCCAGTGGACGACTAGCGGGAGACACCGGGGAGCTGTTTTTT.

This chain links TRBV14 with TRBJ2-4; D perhaps matches TRBD2 (5 bases). The V gene lost 4 bases and the J gene lost 8 bases, with 18 bases spanning the gap. In germline, CDR1 is SGHDN, CDR2 FVKESK. There are 15 residues in the CDR3. The CDR3 is CASSRRNPFGDIQYF. CDR3 in DNA: TGTGCCAGCAGCCGTAGAAACCCCTTCGGGGACATTCAGTACTTC.

The V gene is TRBV10-1, the J gene TRBJ2-1; 9 bases align to TRBD1. Per germline, CDR1 WNHNN and CDR2 SYGVQD (reference sequence). This CDR3 comprises 16 residues. The V gene end was trimmed by 2 bases and the J gene end by 8 bases; junction bases not matched to a gene: 10. The CDR3 sequence: CASSEPDGTGFDEQFF. CDR3 nucleotide sequence: TGCGCCAGCAGTGAGCCGGACGGGACAGGGTTCGATGAGCAGTTCTTC.

The chain combines TRBV9 with TRBJ2-1; D gene uncertain. The CDR3 has 14 amino acids. Trimming removed 7 bases at V and 5 bases at J, with 16 bases between. Germline loops: CDR1 SGDLS, CDR2 YYNGEE. The DNA of the CDR3 is TGTGCCAGCTCCGTCGCCGCGATTAACAATGAGCAGTTCTTC. Amino acids: CASSVAAINNEQFF.

The rearrangement joins TRBV7-9 to TRBJ1-3; D not certain. The germline gives CDR1 SEHNR, CDR2 FQNEAQ (reference sequence). Trimming removed 1 base at V and 4 bases at J, with 17 bases between. CDR3 length: 17 residues. CDR3 nucleotide sequence: TGTGCCAGCAGCTTAGGGGCAGGCCTCTCGAGAGGAAACACCATATATTTT. This encodes CASSLGAGLSRGNTIYF.

The chain uses TRBV7-8 and TRBJ2-2; no definite D call. Deletions cut 2 bases from V and 4 bases from J, with 14 bases between. CDR3 size: 16 residues. Germline V gene sequence: CDR1 SGHVS, CDR2 FQNEAQ. The CDR3 loop is CASSLLSFGSTGELFF. The CDR3 nucleotides are TGTGCCAGCAGCTTATTGAGTTTCGGTAGCACCGGGGAGCTGTTTTTT.

With regard to this clone: Other DNA sequences within the sample encode an identical CDR3. The gene calls are TRBV12-3 or TRBV12-4 and TRBJ1-2, with D tentatively TRBD1 (5 bases). V was shortened by 6 bases and J by 4 bases, with 9 bases between the two germline ends. CDR3 length: 12 residues. Written as DNA, the CDR3 is TGTGCCAGCAGCCCTGACAGCTATGGCTACACCTTC. It yields the protein CASSPDSYGYTF.

A few counts support this clone. The chain recombines TRBV27 with TRBJ2-7; D is possibly TRBD1 (5 bases). Germline V lookup: CDR1 MNHEY, CDR2 SMNVEV (reference sequence). The V and J ends lost 5 bases and 2 bases respectively, with 16 bases between them. The CDR3 covers 15 residues. The CDR3 loop is CASSPRVGLAYEQYF. The DNA of the CDR3 is TGTGCCAGCAGTCCCCGAGTGGGGCTGGCCTACGAGCAGTACTTC.

The chain recombines TRBV5-6 with TRBJ1-1; TRBD1 aligns across 7 bases. CDR3 length: 14 residues. Germline assignment: CDR1 SGHDT and CDR2 YYEEEE. The V segment lost 4 bases and the J segment 6 bases; nucleotides outside the gene matches: 9. The CDR3 protein is CASSGWTGEAEAFF. The CDR3 DNA is TGTGCCAGCAGCGGGTGGACAGGCGAGGCTGAAGCTTTCTTT. The full variable domain, in which reference TRBV5-6 and TRBJ1-1 provide the parts outside the CDR3, is DAGVTQSPTHLIKTRGQQVTLRCSPKSGHDTVSWYQQALGQGPQFIFQYYEEEERQRGNFPDRFSGHQFPNYSSELNVNALLLGDSALYLCASSGWTGEAEAFFGQGTRLTVV.

This clone was seen only once. This rearrangement joins TRBV5-4 to TRBJ2-7; TRBD2 agrees at 7 bases. Judging by the DNA end, TRBJ2-5 fits better; the J call may be wrong. Germline CDR1 and CDR2: SGHNT and YYREEE (reference sequence). CDR3 length equals 14 residues. The DNA of the CDR3 is TGTGCCAGCAGCCCGGACGCAGCGGGGCGGACCCAGTACTTC. Protein sequence: CASSPDAAGRTQYF.

The chain is built from TRBV6-5 and TRBJ1-2; D not certain. With 4 bases removed from V and 2 bases from J, the gap between germline ends came to 14 bases. There are 15 residues in the CDR3. The germline V gene encodes CDR1 MNHEY and CDR2 SVGAGI. Here the CDR3 reads CASSSPIAVNYGYTF. The CDR3 coding sequence is TGTGCCAGCAGTTCCCCCATCGCGGTCAACTATGGCTACACCTTC.

The chain recombines TRBV6-2 or TRBV6-3 with TRBJ1-1; D perhaps matches TRBD1 (5 bases). This CDR3 comprises 15 residues. V lost 0 bases to trimming and J lost 1 base, with 9 bases between them. CDR1 and CDR2 from the germline V gene are MNHEY and SVGEGT. For the CDR3, the DNA is TGTGCCAGCAGTTACTCGTTCCAGGGGAACACTGAAGCTTTCTTT. Its translation is CASSYSFQGNTEAFF.

J is TRBJ2-2 and V is TRBV11-3, with D maybe TRBD2 (5 bases). The CDR3 has 16 amino acids. The V gene lost 5 bases and the J gene lost 1 base, with 14 bases spanning the gap. The germline CDR1 and CDR2 sequences are SGHNT and YENEEA. The CDR3 here is CASSARTGRNTGELFF. For the CDR3, the DNA is TGTGCCAGCAGCGCTCGGACGGGAAGGAACACCGGGGAGCTGTTTTTT.

This clone is a singleton in its sample. V is TRBV6-6 and J is TRBJ1-5; D might be TRBD1 (6 bases). This CDR3 is 15 amino acids long. Germline loops: CDR1 MNHNY, CDR2 SVGAGI (reference sequence). Trimming shortened V by 6 bases and J by 3 bases, and 15 bases separated the two germline ends. The CDR3 bases are TGTGCCAGCAGGGATAACGGACAGCCCAATCAGCCCCAGCATTTT. Translation gives CASRDNGQPNQPQHF.

The V call is TRBV30, the J call TRBJ2-1; 9 positions agree with TRBD1. The V gene end was trimmed by 3 bases and the J gene end by 0 bases; junction bases not matched to a gene: 3. Germline V lookup: CDR1 GTSNPN, CDR2 SVGIG (reference sequence). There are 15 residues in the CDR3. The CDR3: CAWRGTGSSYNEQFF. CDR3 DNA sequence: TGTGCCTGGAGAGGGACAGGGAGCTCCTACAATGAGCAGTTCTTC.